The 25 T cell receptor beta chains listed next were all sequenced from one sample in a study of blood T cell repertoires in COVID-19. Method: immunoSEQ multiplex PCR; TCRdb's copy keeps in-frame clones and lacks some. The sample includes fewer than 35,000 clones, approximately 88% seen only once; the top ten take roughly 7.7%. What was sequenced was peripheral blood. All receptors derive from a woman aged 50 to 60 with active COVID-19.

The chain has TRBV28 and TRBJ1-2; D gene uncertain. Germline assignment: CDR1 MDHEN and CDR2 SYDVKM. The CDR3 covers 14 residues. Trimming stripped 3 bases from V and 2 bases from J, with 10 bases between. CDR3 residues: CASSLLSGNYGYTF. CDR3 in DNA: TGTGCCAGCAGTTTGCTGTCGGGAAACTATGGCTACACCTTC.

The rearrangement joins TRBV7-3 to TRBJ2-1; TRBD2 aligns across 13 bases. Losses at the gene ends were 5 bases for V and 8 bases for J; bases not matched to a gene: 9. Germline V lookup: CDR1 SGHTA, CDR2 FQGTGA. This CDR3 comprises 16 residues. As DNA, the CDR3 is TGTGCCAGCAGCCCCCGACTAGCGGGAGGTTCGGATGAGCAGTTCTTC. Translated: CASSPRLAGGSDEQFF.

The chain has TRBV18 and TRBJ2-7; TRBD1 matches 8 bases. The V gene end was trimmed by 0 bases and the J gene end by 4 bases; junction bases not matched to a gene: 5. The germline V gene encodes CDR1 KGHSH and CDR2 LQKENI. This CDR3 contains 15 residues. DNA for the CDR3: TGTGCCAGCTCACCACCGTCAGGGGGCCGGTACGAGCAGTACTTC. Translation: CASSPPSGGRYEQYF.

The chain joins TRBV5-5 to TRBJ2-7; TRBD1 is a possible D gene (6 bases). V was shortened by 0 bases and J by 1 base, with 11 bases between the two germline ends. The CDR3 length is 15 residues. In germline, CDR1 is SGHKS, CDR2 YYEKEE (reference sequence). The CDR3 DNA is TGTGCCAGCAGCTTGGTTCGGGACATATCCTACGAGCAGTACTTC. It encodes CASSLVRDISYEQYF. Complete variable domain (other parts from reference TRBV5-5 and TRBJ2-7): DAGVTQSPTHLIKTRGQQVTLRCSPISGHKSVSWYQQVLGQGPQFIFQYYEKEERGRGNFPDRFSARQFPNYSSELNVNALLLGDSALYLCASSLVRDISYEQYFGPGTRLTVT.

The chain recombines TRBV14 with TRBJ1-3; D is unresolved. There are 16 residues in the CDR3. Looked up from germline, CDR1 is SGHDN and CDR2 is FVKESK. V gave up 2 bases and J gave up 0 bases, with 11 bases separating them. This chain's CDR3 is CASSQSQAISGNTIYF. Here the CDR3 DNA reads TGTGCCAGCAGCCAATCTCAGGCGATCTCTGGAAACACCATATATTTT.

This chain uses TRBV18 with TRBJ1-1; 7 nucleotides line up with TRBD1. Per the germline V gene, CDR1 is KGHSH and CDR2 is LQKENI. V was clipped by 5 bases and J by 4 bases; unmatched bases: 7. This CDR3 has 14 residues. The CDR3 spells CASSSQGVGTEAFF. In DNA, the CDR3 is TGTGCCAGCTCATCTCAGGGGGTGGGCACTGAAGCTTTCTTT.

V is TRBV18 and J is TRBJ2-5; 7 bases fit TRBD1. Per the germline V gene, CDR1 is KGHSH and CDR2 is LQKENI. This CDR3 is built from 15 residues. V lost 0 bases and J lost 5; bases outside the gene matches: 6. CDR3: CASSPPQGGSETQYF. CDR3 nucleotide sequence: TGTGCCAGCTCACCACCCCAAGGGGGCAGCGAGACCCAGTACTTC.

The J gene is TRBJ1-1, the V gene TRBV7-8, with a tentative D call TRBD1 (6 bases). The CDR3 extends over 12 amino acids. Germline loops: CDR1 SGHVS, CDR2 FQNEAQ. The V and J ends lost 6 bases and 2 bases respectively, with 7 bases between them. CDR3 DNA sequence: TGTGCCAGCAGACAGGGTAACACTGAAGCTTTCTTT. This encodes CASRQGNTEAFF. The complete variable domain, with remaining parts taken from reference TRBV7-8 and TRBJ1-1, reads GAGVSQSPRYKVAKRGQDVALRCDPISGHVSLFWYQQALGQGPEFLTYFQNEAQLDKSGLPSDRFFAERPEGSVSTLKIQRTQQEDSAVYLCASRQGNTEAFFGQGTRLTVV.

The chain has TRBV5-1 and TRBJ2-2, with TRBD1 matching 9 bases. CDR1 is SGHRS and CDR2 is YFSETQ in the germline V gene. CDR3 length equals 15 residues. Trimming removed 6 bases from V and 5 bases from J; junction bases left unmatched: 8. CDR3 DNA sequence: TGCGCCAGCACCCGGGGGGACAGGGATACCGGGGAGCTGTTTTTT. Encoded protein: CASTRGDRDTGELFF. Based on the CDR3 plus reference TRBV5-1 and TRBJ2-2, the full variable domain is KAGVTQTPRYLIKTRGQQVTLSCSPISGHRSVSWYQQTPGQGLQFLFEYFSETQRNKGNFPGRFSGRQFSNSRSEMNVSTLELGDSALYLCASTRGDRDTGELFFGEGSRLTVL.

The chain carries TRBV11-2 and TRBJ1-1; D call uncertain. Trimming took off 3 bases at V and 5 bases at J, with 7 bases between the two ends. This CDR3 spans 12 amino acids. Germline V gene lookup returns CDR1 SGHAT and CDR2 FQNNGV. The CDR3 sequence is CASSFAGTEAFF. CDR3 DNA sequence: TGTGCCAGCAGCTTTGCGGGGACTGAAGCTTTCTTT.

This chain connects TRBV3-1 (or the pseudogene TRBV3-2) to TRBJ2-1; maybe TRBD2 (5 bases). CDR1 LGHDT and CDR2 YNNKEL come from the germline V gene (reference sequence). The V end lost 0 bases, the J end lost 8 bases, and 11 bases lay between the germline ends. There are 14 residues in the CDR3. CDR3 nucleotide sequence: TGTGCCAGCAGCCAAGAACTAGTGGGCGATGAGCAGTTCTTC. It is translated as CASSQELVGDEQFF.

V is TRBV18 and J is TRBJ2-1; 9 bases match TRBD1. CDR3 length: 15 residues. The germline V gene has CDR1 KGHSH and CDR2 LQKENI. V dropped 6 bases and J dropped 2; count of bases not matched to a gene: 5. CDR3 residues: CASSGDRVTYNEQFF. Written as DNA, the CDR3 is TGTGCCAGCTCTGGGGACAGGGTAACCTACAATGAGCAGTTCTTC. The complete variable domain, with remaining parts taken from reference TRBV18 and TRBJ2-1, reads NAGVMQNPRHLVRRRGQEARLRCSPMKGHSHVYWYRQLPEEGLKFMVYLQKENIIDESGMPKERFSAEFPKEGPSILRIQQVVRGDSAAYFCASSGDRVTYNEQFFGPGTRLTVL.

In its sample, this clone was seen once. This chain links TRBV6-1 with TRBJ2-1, with 11 bases fitting TRBD2. J gave up 10 bases and V 0 bases, and 5 bases lay outside the gene matches. Per the germline V gene, CDR1 is MNHNS and CDR2 is SASEGT. This CDR3 has 15 amino acids. CDR3 DNA sequence: TGTGCCAGCAGTGAAGCGACTAGCGGGATAGGGGAGCAGTTCTTC. This encodes CASSEATSGIGEQFF.

With respect to this clone: The same CDR3 is also encoded by other DNA sequences in this sample. The chain couples TRBV11-2 to TRBJ2-6; 9 positions match TRBD2. This CDR3 region has 16 residues. Germline loops: CDR1 SGHAT, CDR2 FQNNGV. The V and J ends lost 5 bases and 4 bases, in that order; junction bases with no gene match: 6. CDR3 region: CASSPRGGGGANVLTF. As DNA, the CDR3 is TGTGCCAGCAGCCCGCGGGGGGGAGGGGGGGCCAACGTCCTGACTTTC.

The V and J genes are TRBV19 and TRBJ2-1; TRBD1 matches 8 bases. The germline V gene encodes CDR1 LNHDA and CDR2 SQIVND (reference sequence). Losses at the gene ends were 5 bases for V and 4 bases for J; bases not matched to a gene: 7. The CDR3 contains 15 residues. In nucleotides, the CDR3 is TGTGCCAGTAGTGTTGGACAGGGCGCGTACAATGAGCAGTTCTTC. Translation gives CASSVGQGAYNEQFF.

The chain links TRBV25-1 to TRBJ2-1; tentatively, D is TRBD2 (5 bases). The CDR3 length is 14 residues. The V and J ends lost 5 bases and 8 bases respectively, with 16 bases between them. Germline assignment: CDR1 MGHDK and CDR2 SYGVNS. CDR3 protein: CASSKWEYNDEQFF. The CDR3 DNA reads TGTGCCAGCAGTAAGTGGGAGTACAATGATGAGCAGTTCTTC.

The gene calls are TRBV29-1 and TRBJ2-7; 7 nucleotides align to TRBD1. The CDR3 is made up of 12 amino acids. Germline V CDR1 and CDR2: SQVTM, ANQGSEA. Germline trimming cut 6 bases from V and 6 bases from J; bases unmatched to any gene: 8. For the CDR3, the DNA is TGCAGCGTCGCGACAGGGTCTGGCGAGCAGTACTTC. This translates into CSVATGSGEQYF.

In DNA form, the CDR3 reads TGTGCCAGTAGTAGCGGGACAGGGTTCCTCGGGGAGCTGTTTTTT. Residues: CASSSGTGFLGELFF. This sequence joins TRBV19 and TRBJ2-2; TRBD1 matches 9 bases. The CDR3 is 15 residues long. CDR1 LNHDA and CDR2 SQIVND come from the germline V gene (reference sequence). Trimming cost V 4 bases and J 7 bases; bases outside gene matches: 7.

This chain connects TRBV23-1 to TRBJ2-5; D is perhaps TRBD1 (5 bases). TRBV23-1 is recorded as an ORF, its role being uncertain. V was shortened by 5 bases and J by 2 bases, with 18 bases between the two germline ends. CDR3 size: 16 residues. The CDR3 reads CASSCRLPTEQETQYF. The CDR3 nucleotides are TGCGCCAGCAGTTGCCGCCTCCCGACAGAACAAGAGACCCAGTACTTC.

This chain joins TRBV12-3 or TRBV12-4 and TRBJ1-2, with 7 bases that match TRBD1. Losses at the gene ends were 5 bases for V and 8 bases for J; bases not matched to a gene: 8. The CDR3 spans 13 residues. CDR3 coding DNA: TGTGCCAGCAGTGAGGGGGCTCTCGGGGGCTACACCTTC. Translating it yields CASSEGALGGYTF.

The chain links TRBV5-1 to TRBJ2-2; 12 nucleotides agree with TRBD2. The germline V gene has CDR1 SGHRS and CDR2 YFSETQ. Germline trimming cut 6 bases from V and 4 bases from J; bases unmatched to any gene: 4. The CDR3 is 15 amino acids. In DNA form, the CDR3 reads TGCGCCAGCACCGAGACTAGCGGGAGCACCGGGGAGCTGTTTTTT. Encoded protein: CASTETSGSTGELFF.

The V call is TRBV7-9, the J call TRBJ2-7; maybe TRBD2 (6 bases). V lost 3 bases and J lost 4, with 19 bases in between. Germline V gene data show CDR1 as SEHNR and CDR2 as FQNEAQ (reference sequence). The CDR3 is 16 amino acids. CDR3 DNA sequence: TGTGCCAGCAGCTTTTCACCCACCGGGACTGAGTACGAGCAGTACTTC. Translated, it gives CASSFSPTGTEYEQYF.

The rearrangement joins TRBV27 to TRBJ2-7; D is possibly TRBD2 (5 bases). The germline V gene has CDR1 MNHEY and CDR2 SMNVEV (reference sequence). The germline V and J ends were trimmed by 6 bases and 1 base, with 16 bases remaining between them. The CDR3 is 15 amino acids. This chain's CDR3 is CASSLTPRGSYEQYF. In DNA, the CDR3 is TGTGCCAGCAGCCTCACGCCTCGGGGATCCTACGAGCAGTACTTC.

This CDR3 reads CASRDRAPTDTQYF. As DNA, the CDR3 is TGCGCCAGCAGGGACAGGGCCCCCACAGATACGCAGTATTTT. The chain joins TRBV5-1 to TRBJ2-3; TRBD1 agrees at 8 bases. Germline CDR1 reads SGHRS; CDR2 reads YFSETQ. Losses at the gene ends were 5 bases for V and 2 bases for J; bases not matched to a gene: 4. The CDR3 loop spans 14 amino acids.

This rearrangement joins TRBV5-4 to TRBJ2-1; D is possibly TRBD2 (5 bases). CDR3 length: 15 residues. V lost 3 bases to trimming and J lost 0 bases, with 10 bases between them. Germline CDR1 SGHNT, CDR2 YYREEE (reference sequence). CDR3 protein: CASSYEGSSYNEQFF. DNA for the CDR3: TGTGCCAGCAGCTATGAAGGGAGCTCCTACAATGAGCAGTTCTTC.